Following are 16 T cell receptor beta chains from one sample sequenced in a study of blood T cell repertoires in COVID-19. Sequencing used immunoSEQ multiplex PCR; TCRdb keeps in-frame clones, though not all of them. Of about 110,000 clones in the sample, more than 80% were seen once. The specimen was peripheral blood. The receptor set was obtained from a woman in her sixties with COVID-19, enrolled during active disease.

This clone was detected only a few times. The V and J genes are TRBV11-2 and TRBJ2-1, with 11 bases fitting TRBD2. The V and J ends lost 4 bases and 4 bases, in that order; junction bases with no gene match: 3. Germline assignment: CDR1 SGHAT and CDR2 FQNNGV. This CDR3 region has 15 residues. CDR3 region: CASSSTSGGYNEQFF. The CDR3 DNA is TGTGCCAGCAGCTCTACTAGCGGGGGTTACAATGAGCAGTTCTTC.

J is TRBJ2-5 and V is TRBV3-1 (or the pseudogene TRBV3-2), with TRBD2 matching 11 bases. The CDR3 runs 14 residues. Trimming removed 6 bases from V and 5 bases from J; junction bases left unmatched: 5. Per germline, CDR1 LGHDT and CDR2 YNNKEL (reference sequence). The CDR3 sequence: CASSSGGARETQYF. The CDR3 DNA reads TGTGCCAGCAGTAGCGGGGGGGCTCGGGAGACCCAGTACTTC.

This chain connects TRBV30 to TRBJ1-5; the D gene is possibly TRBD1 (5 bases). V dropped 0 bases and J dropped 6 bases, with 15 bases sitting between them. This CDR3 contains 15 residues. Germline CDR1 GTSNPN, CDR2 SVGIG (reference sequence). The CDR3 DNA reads TGTGCCTGGAGTGTATTCGACAGCTCCTCTCAGCCCCAGCATTTT. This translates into CAWSVFDSSSQPQHF.

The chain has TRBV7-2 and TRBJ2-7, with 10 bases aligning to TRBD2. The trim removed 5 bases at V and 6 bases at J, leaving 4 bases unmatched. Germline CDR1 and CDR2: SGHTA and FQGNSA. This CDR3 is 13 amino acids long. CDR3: CASSPSGGSEQYF. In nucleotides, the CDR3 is TGTGCCAGCAGCCCTAGCGGGGGAAGCGAGCAGTACTTC.

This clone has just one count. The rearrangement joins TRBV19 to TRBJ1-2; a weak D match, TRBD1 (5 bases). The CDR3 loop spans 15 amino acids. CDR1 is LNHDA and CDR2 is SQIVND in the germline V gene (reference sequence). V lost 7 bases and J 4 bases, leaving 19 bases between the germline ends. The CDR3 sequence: CASTDKRRATYGYTF. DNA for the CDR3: TGTGCCAGTACCGACAAACGCAGGGCGACCTATGGCTACACCTTC.

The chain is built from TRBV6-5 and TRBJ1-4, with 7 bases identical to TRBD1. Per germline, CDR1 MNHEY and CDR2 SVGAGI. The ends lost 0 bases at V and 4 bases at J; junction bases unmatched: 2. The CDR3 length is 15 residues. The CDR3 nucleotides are TGTGCCAGCAGTTACTCGGGACAGAGTAATGAAAAACTGTTTTTT. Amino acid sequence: CASSYSGQSNEKLFF.

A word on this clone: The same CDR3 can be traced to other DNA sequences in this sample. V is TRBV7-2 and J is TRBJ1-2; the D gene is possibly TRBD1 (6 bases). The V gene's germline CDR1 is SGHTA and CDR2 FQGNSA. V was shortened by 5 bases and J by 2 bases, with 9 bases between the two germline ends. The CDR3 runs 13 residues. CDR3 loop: CASSRQGNYGYTF. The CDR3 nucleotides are TGTGCCAGCAGCCGGCAGGGGAACTATGGCTACACCTTC.

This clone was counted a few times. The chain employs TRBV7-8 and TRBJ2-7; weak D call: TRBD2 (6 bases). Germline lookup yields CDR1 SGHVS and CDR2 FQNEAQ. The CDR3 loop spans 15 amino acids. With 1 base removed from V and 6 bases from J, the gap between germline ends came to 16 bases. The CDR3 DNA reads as TGTGCCAGCAGCTTAGAGTCAGGAGGACTACGCGAGCAGTACTTC. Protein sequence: CASSLESGGLREQYF.

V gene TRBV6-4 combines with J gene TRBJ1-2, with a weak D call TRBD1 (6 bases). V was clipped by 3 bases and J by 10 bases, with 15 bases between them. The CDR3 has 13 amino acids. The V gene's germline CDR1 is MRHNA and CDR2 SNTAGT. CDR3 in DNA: TGTGCCAGCAGTGAACAGGGTTCCGCCTCCTACACCTTC. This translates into CASSEQGSASYTF.

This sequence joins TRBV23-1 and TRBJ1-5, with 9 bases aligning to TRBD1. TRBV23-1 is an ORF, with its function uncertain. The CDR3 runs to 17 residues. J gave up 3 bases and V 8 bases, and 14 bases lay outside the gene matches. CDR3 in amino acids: CASGQHRGRRNNQPQHF. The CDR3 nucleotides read TGCGCCAGCGGACAACACAGGGGGCGGCGAAACAATCAGCCCCAGCATTTT.

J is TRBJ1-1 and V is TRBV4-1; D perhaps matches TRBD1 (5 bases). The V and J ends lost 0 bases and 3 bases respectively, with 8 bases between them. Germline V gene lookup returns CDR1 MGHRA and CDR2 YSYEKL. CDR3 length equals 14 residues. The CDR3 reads CASSQDPRDTEAFF. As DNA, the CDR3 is TGCGCCAGCAGCCAAGATCCCAGGGACACTGAAGCTTTCTTT.

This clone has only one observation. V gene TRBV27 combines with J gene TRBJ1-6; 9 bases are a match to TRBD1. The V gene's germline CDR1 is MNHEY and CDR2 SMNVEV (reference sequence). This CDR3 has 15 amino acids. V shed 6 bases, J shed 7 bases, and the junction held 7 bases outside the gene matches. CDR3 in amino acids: CASRLTGTGNSPLHF. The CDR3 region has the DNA TGTGCCAGCAGGTTGACCGGGACAGGGAATTCACCCCTCCACTTT.

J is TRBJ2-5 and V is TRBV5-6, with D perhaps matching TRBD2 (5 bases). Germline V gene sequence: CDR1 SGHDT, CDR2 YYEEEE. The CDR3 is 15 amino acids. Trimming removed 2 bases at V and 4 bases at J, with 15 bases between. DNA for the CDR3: TGTGCCAGCAGCTTTACCGGGCCACGGGGAGAGACCCAGTACTTC. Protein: CASSFTGPRGETQYF.

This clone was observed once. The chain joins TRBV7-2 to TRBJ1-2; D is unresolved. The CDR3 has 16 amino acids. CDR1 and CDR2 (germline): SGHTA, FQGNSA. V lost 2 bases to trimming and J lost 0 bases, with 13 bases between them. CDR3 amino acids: CASSLKNRPTNYGYTF. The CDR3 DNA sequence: TGTGCCAGCAGCTTAAAGAACAGACCTACTAACTATGGCTACACCTTC.

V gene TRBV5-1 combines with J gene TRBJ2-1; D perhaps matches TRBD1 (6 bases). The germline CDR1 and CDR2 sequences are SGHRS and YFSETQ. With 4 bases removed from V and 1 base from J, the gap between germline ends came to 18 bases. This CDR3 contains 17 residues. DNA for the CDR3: TGCGCCAGCAGCCCTAATCCTACAGGGTTGTCCTACAATGAGCAGTTCTTC. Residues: CASSPNPTGLSYNEQFF.

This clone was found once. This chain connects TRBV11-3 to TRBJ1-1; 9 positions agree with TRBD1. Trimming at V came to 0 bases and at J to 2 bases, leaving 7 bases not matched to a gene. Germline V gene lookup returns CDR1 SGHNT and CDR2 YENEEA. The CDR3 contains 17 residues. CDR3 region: CASSLEWGQGENTEAFF. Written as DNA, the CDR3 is TGTGCCAGCAGCTTAGAATGGGGACAGGGCGAAAACACTGAAGCTTTCTTT.